Shown below are 27 T cell receptor beta chains from a single sample sequenced in a study of PD-1 blockade in classical Hodgkin lymphoma. Brentuximab vedotin exposure varied, and every patient relapsed after autologous stem cell transplantation. Sequencing used immunoSEQ multiplex PCR; TCRdb keeps in-frame clones, though not all of them. Of roughly 14,000 clones listed, 55% to 65% were seen once; the top ten hold around 11%. Sample: peripheral blood mononuclear cells (PBMCs), taken at baseline. The origin of the receptors is a human donor with classical Hodgkin lymphoma.

Relative to its sample, this clone is medium-sized (0.01 to 0.1%). The rearrangement links TRBV10-3 to TRBJ2-7, with 7 bases aligning to TRBD2. This CDR3 spans 14 amino acids. The germline CDR1 and CDR2 sequences are ENHRY and SYGVKD. Trimming removed 6 bases from V and 3 bases from J; junction bases left unmatched: 8. The CDR3 is CAIRDAGERYEQYF. The CDR3 DNA reads TGTGCCATCAGGGATGCGGGAGAGCGCTACGAGCAGTACTTC.

This chain uses TRBV7-9 with TRBJ2-3, with D perhaps being TRBD1 or TRBD2 (5 bases each). The CDR3 contains 19 residues. V shed 5 bases and J shed 1 base, with 25 bases lying between them. The V gene's germline CDR1 is SEHNR and CDR2 FQNEAQ (reference sequence). In nucleotides, the CDR3 is TGTGCCAGCAGCCTGGGGGTGGCCAGCGGAGACCTTCGCACAGATACGCAGTATTTT. Its translation is CASSLGVASGDLRTDTQYF. The complete variable domain, with remaining parts taken from reference TRBV7-9 and TRBJ2-3, reads DTGVSQNPRHKITKRGQNVTFRCDPISEHNRLYWYRQTLGQGPEFLTYFQNEAQLEKSRLLSDRFSAERPKGSFSTLEIQRTEQGDSAMYLCASSLGVASGDLRTDTQYFGPGTRLTVL.

The sample holds a few counts of this clone. The chain joins TRBV19 to TRBJ1-4; D gene unclear. This CDR3 spans 13 amino acids. Trimming removed 6 bases from V and 8 bases from J, with 13 bases in between. The germline CDR1 and CDR2 sequences are LNHDA and SQIVND (reference sequence). The CDR3 sequence is CASRNNRGEKLFF. As DNA, the CDR3 is TGTGCCAGTAGGAACAACCGTGGGGAAAAACTGTTTTTT.

V usage is TRBV27 and J usage is TRBJ2-7; TRBD2 agrees at 8 bases. CDR1 is MNHEY and CDR2 is SMNVEV in the germline V gene (reference sequence). CDR3 size: 15 residues. Unmatched junction bases numbered 14, after V lost 8 bases and J lost 5 bases. In DNA, the CDR3 is TGTGCCAGCGTCCCATTAAGCGGGAGTGTAAACGAGCAGTACTTC. Its translation: CASVPLSGSVNEQYF.

CDR3 coding DNA: TGCAGCGTCGCCTGGACTAGCGGTTACAATGAGCAGTTCTTC. It encodes CSVAWTSGYNEQFF. The chain uses TRBV29-1 and TRBJ2-1; 10 nucleotides line up with TRBD2. Germline CDR1 and CDR2: SQVTM and ANQGSEA. With V trimmed by 6 bases and J by 4 bases, 6 bases remained unmatched. This CDR3 region has 14 residues.

The chain carries TRBV16 and TRBJ1-6, with D unclear. V dropped 4 bases and J dropped 10 bases, with 14 bases sitting between them. The CDR3 spans 14 residues. Germline lookup yields CDR1 KGHSY and CDR2 FQNENV. CDR3 loop: CASSPDKGGSPLHF. The CDR3 DNA reads TGTGCCAGCAGCCCGGATAAGGGAGGGTCACCCCTCCACTTT.

This clone showed up just once. The CDR3 spells CASSAGFAREETQYF. CDR3 coding DNA: TGTGCCAGCAGCGCGGGTTTCGCTAGGGAAGAGACCCAGTACTTC. The rearrangement joins TRBV9 to TRBJ2-5; no firm D call. Trimming pared 3 bases from V and 3 bases from J, leaving 15 bases between. Germline CDR1 SGDLS, CDR2 YYNGEE. CDR3 length: 15 amino acids.

The chain uses TRBV6-1 and TRBJ2-3; 9 nucleotides line up with TRBD1. CDR1 and CDR2 from the germline V gene are MNHNS and SASEGT. The CDR3 sequence is 14 residues long. V gave up 4 bases and J gave up 5 bases; unmatched junction bases: 4. The CDR3 sequence is CASSVTGGLDTQYF. DNA for the CDR3: TGTGCCAGCAGTGTTACAGGGGGCTTAGATACGCAGTATTTT.

The chain combines TRBV4-1 with TRBJ1-2; D unclear. Germline loops: CDR1 MGHRA, CDR2 YSYEKL. The CDR3 is 16 amino acids. V was cut by 8 bases and J by 2 bases, with 21 bases left in between. Here the CDR3 reads CASSPASSGSNYGYTF. CDR3 DNA sequence: TGCGCCAGCTCCCCGGCCTCCTCGGGATCCAACTATGGCTACACCTTC.

V and J are TRBV11-2 and TRBJ2-7; D ambiguous. Trimming pared 6 bases from V and 7 bases from J, leaving 13 bases between. The CDR3 is 12 amino acids. Germline V lookup: CDR1 SGHAT, CDR2 FQNNGV. As DNA, the CDR3 is TGTGCCAGCAGTTTCGATACCTTGGAGCAGTACTTC. Translated: CASSFDTLEQYF.

J is TRBJ2-7 and V is TRBV28, with 7 bases fitting TRBD1. The CDR3 runs to 15 residues. From germline, CDR1 is MDHEN and CDR2 SYDVKM. With V trimmed by 1 base and J by 2 bases, 5 bases remained unmatched. This CDR3 reads CASSLYGGQAYEQYF. The CDR3 DNA reads TGTGCCAGCAGTTTATATGGAGGACAGGCCTACGAGCAGTACTTC.

The rearrangement links TRBV28 to TRBJ2-1; D not certain. Looked up from germline, CDR1 is MDHEN and CDR2 is SYDVKM. The CDR3 totals 16 residues. With 2 bases removed from V and 0 bases from J, the gap between germline ends came to 11 bases. CDR3 sequence reads: CASSLPSTLSYNEQFF. As DNA, the CDR3 is TGTGCCAGCAGTTTACCCTCCACACTCTCCTACAATGAGCAGTTCTTC.

This clone qualifies as large. The J gene is TRBJ1-2, the V gene TRBV14; TRBD1 matches at 9 bases. V shed 2 bases and J 2 bases; nucleotides not matched to a gene: 6. Looked up from germline, CDR1 is SGHDN and CDR2 is FVKESK. The CDR3 has 16 amino acids. The CDR3 loop is CASSQTTGGANYGYTF. The CDR3 DNA is TGTGCCAGCAGCCAAACCACAGGGGGCGCGAACTATGGCTACACCTTC.

V is TRBV27 and J is TRBJ2-7, with D uncertain. Looked up from germline, CDR1 is MNHEY and CDR2 is SMNVEV (reference sequence). The CDR3 is 13 amino acids. Trimming stripped 3 bases from V and 2 bases from J, with 8 bases between. DNA for the CDR3: TGTGCCAGCAGTTTGGTGGGCCCCTACGAGCAGTACTTC. As protein: CASSLVGPYEQYF.

The gene calls are TRBV10-2 and TRBJ2-4; D might be TRBD1 or TRBD2, each matching 5 bases. From germline, CDR1 is WSHSY and CDR2 SAAADI. The V and J ends lost 6 bases and 0 bases respectively, with 12 bases between them. This CDR3 region has 15 residues. In DNA form, the CDR3 reads TGCGCCAGCAGCCCTCTTGGGGGAGCCAAAAACATTCAGTACTTC. As protein: CASSPLGGAKNIQYF.

The J gene is TRBJ1-2, the V gene TRBV6-5, with a tentative D call TRBD1 (6 bases). Trimming removed 4 bases from V and 2 bases from J, with 11 bases in between. The V gene's germline CDR1 is MNHEY and CDR2 SVGAGI. The CDR3 runs 14 residues. The CDR3 sequence: CASSSGGGNYGYTF. For the CDR3, the DNA is TGTGCCAGCAGTTCCGGAGGGGGGAACTATGGCTACACCTTC.

The chain joins TRBV19 to TRBJ2-2; D not certain. Germline CDR1 reads LNHDA; CDR2 reads SQIVND (reference sequence). The CDR3 contains 12 residues. V gave up 5 bases and J gave up 4 bases, with 5 bases separating them. The DNA of the CDR3 is TGTGCCAGTAGTTACTTCACCGGGGAGCTGTTTTTT. Translated, it gives CASSYFTGELFF.

The chain has TRBV5-5 and TRBJ2-7; 7 bases agree with TRBD2. Germline loops: CDR1 SGHKS, CDR2 YYEKEE (reference sequence). After removal of 3 bases from V and 3 bases from J, the junction contained 9 bases not matched to a gene. The CDR3 loop spans 15 amino acids. The CDR3 loop is CASSSRERGSYEQYF. As DNA, the CDR3 is TGTGCCAGCAGCTCACGGGAGCGGGGAAGCTACGAGCAGTACTTC.

The genes are TRBV5-6 and TRBJ2-5; 9 bases map to TRBD1. The germline V gene encodes CDR1 SGHDT and CDR2 YYEEEE. The V gene end was trimmed by 4 bases and the J gene end by 5 bases; junction bases not matched to a gene: 12. The CDR3 consists of 16 residues. The CDR3 protein is CASSDGTGFNVETQYF. DNA for the CDR3: TGTGCCAGCAGCGACGGGACAGGGTTCAATGTGGAGACCCAGTACTTC.

A note on this clone: One end of the junction varies from germline; a read error may be responsible. Distinct nucleotide sequences in the sample also encode this CDR3. The chain links TRBV19 to TRBJ1-5; 8 nucleotides agree with TRBD1. The germline V gene has CDR1 LNHDA and CDR2 SQIVND (reference sequence). This CDR3 is 15 amino acids long. The CDR3 here is CASSVDRVGDQPQHF. As DNA, the CDR3 is TGTGCTAGTAGCGTGGACAGGGTGGGGGATCAGCCCCAGCATTTT.

This clone occurred once. J is TRBJ2-7 and V is TRBV19; TRBD1 or TRBD2 may be the D gene (6 bases each). The CDR3 length is 15 residues. Trimming removed 4 bases from V and 0 bases from J, with 13 bases in between. CDR1 LNHDA and CDR2 SQIVND come from the germline V gene (reference sequence). CDR3 residues: CASSNRGPSSYEQYF. The CDR3 nucleotides read TGTGCCAGTAGTAACCGGGGGCCGAGCTCCTACGAGCAGTACTTC.

As regards this clone: The junction shows a germline mismatch at one end, possibly a read error. The chain carries TRBV4-1 and TRBJ1-2; no clear D. The CDR3 totals 11 residues. Germline V gives CDR1 MGHRA, CDR2 YSYEKL. CDR3 loop: CASRSLDRYTF. In nucleotides, the CDR3 is TGTGCCAGCAGGTCCTTAGATCGCTACACCTTC.

The V and J genes are TRBV27 and TRBJ2-7; weak D call: TRBD1 (7 bases). V lost 5 bases and J 4 bases, leaving 15 bases between the germline ends. Germline V gene lookup returns CDR1 MNHEY and CDR2 SMNVEV (reference sequence). The CDR3 totals 14 residues. In DNA, the CDR3 is TGTGCCAGCAGTCCTACGACAGGGAGGTACGAGCAGTACTTC. Residues: CASSPTTGRYEQYF.

A note on this clone: The sample holds other DNA sequences that translate to the same CDR3. The chain couples TRBV7-8 to TRBJ2-1; 10 nucleotides agree with TRBD2. The V gene end was trimmed by 5 bases and the J gene end by 4 bases; junction bases not matched to a gene: 14. The CDR3 runs to 18 residues. Germline V gives CDR1 SGHVS, CDR2 FQNEAQ. The CDR3 region has the DNA TGTGCCAGCAGCCTAGGGGGTAGCGGGAGGCCGCTTTACAATGAGCAGTTCTTC. This codes for CASSLGGSGRPLYNEQFF. The full variable domain, rest sourced from reference TRBV7-8 and TRBJ2-1, is GAGVSQSPRYKVAKRGQDVALRCDPISGHVSLFWYQQALGQGPEFLTYFQNEAQLDKSGLPSDRFFAERPEGSVSTLKIQRTQQEDSAVYLCASSLGGSGRPLYNEQFFGPGTRLTVL.

In this sample, this clone turned up a few times. V gene TRBV7-2 combines with J gene TRBJ2-7; 7 nucleotides align to TRBD1. The CDR3 is 14 residues long. Losses at the gene ends were 3 bases for V and 5 bases for J; bases not matched to a gene: 7. Per germline, CDR1 SGHTA and CDR2 FQGNSA. The CDR3 coding sequence is TGTGCCAGCAGCTTTACAGGGGCCCGAGACGAGCAGTACTTC. Encoded protein: CASSFTGARDEQYF.

This chain links TRBV6-1 with TRBJ2-1; 12 positions match TRBD1. The CDR3 contains 17 residues. Germline lookup yields CDR1 MNHNS and CDR2 SASEGT. Trimming took 3 bases from V and 7 from J; bases not matched to a gene: 10. CDR3 sequence: CASSEGQGAYVRNEQFF. CDR3 DNA sequence: TGTGCCAGCAGTGAGGGACAGGGGGCTTACGTGCGAAATGAGCAGTTCTTC.

The gene calls are TRBV25-1 and TRBJ2-5; 7 positions agree with TRBD1. Germline trimming cut 5 bases from V and 3 bases from J; bases unmatched to any gene: 18. Germline V gene data show CDR1 as MGHDK and CDR2 as SYGVNS. CDR3 length: 18 amino acids. CDR3 nucleotide sequence: TGTGCCAGCAGTCTAGCAGGGGGTGGGTCGAGATCTAAAGAGACCCAGTACTTC. It specifies CASSLAGGGSRSKETQYF.